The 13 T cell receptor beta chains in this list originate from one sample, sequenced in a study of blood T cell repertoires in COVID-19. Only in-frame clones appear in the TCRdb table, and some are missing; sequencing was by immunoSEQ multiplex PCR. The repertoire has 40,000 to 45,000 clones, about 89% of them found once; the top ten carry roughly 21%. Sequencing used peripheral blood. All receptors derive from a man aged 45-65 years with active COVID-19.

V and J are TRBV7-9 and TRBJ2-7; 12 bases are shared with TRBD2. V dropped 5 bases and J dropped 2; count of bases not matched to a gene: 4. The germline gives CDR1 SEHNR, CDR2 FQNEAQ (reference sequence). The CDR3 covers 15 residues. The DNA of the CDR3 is TGTGCCAGCAGCGTATCTAGCGGGAGGGCCTACGAGCAGTACTTC. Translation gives CASSVSSGRAYEQYF.

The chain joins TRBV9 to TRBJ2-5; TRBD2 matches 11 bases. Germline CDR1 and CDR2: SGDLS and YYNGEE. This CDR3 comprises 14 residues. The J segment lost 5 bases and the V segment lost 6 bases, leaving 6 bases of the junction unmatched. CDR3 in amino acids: CASNLAGGPETQYF. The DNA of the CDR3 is TGTGCCAGCAACTTAGCGGGAGGGCCGGAGACCCAGTACTTC.

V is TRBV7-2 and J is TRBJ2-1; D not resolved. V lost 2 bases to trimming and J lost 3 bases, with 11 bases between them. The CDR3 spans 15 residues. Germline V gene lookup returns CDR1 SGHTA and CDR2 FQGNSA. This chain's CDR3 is CASSLNGPYYNEQFF. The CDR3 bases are TGTGCCAGCAGCTTAAATGGGCCATACTACAATGAGCAGTTCTTC.

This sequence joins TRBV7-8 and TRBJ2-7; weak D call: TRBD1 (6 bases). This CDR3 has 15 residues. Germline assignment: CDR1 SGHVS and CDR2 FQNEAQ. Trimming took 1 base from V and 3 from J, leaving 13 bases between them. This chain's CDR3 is CASSLGPTGFYEQYF. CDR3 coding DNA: TGTGCCAGCAGCTTAGGTCCTACAGGGTTCTACGAGCAGTACTTC.

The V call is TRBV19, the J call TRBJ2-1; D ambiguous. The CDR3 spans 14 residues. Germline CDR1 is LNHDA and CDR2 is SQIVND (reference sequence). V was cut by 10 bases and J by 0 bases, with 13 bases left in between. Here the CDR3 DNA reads TGTGCCACCGCCGAGGTGGGCTCCTACAATGAGCAGTTCTTC. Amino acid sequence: CATAEVGSYNEQFF. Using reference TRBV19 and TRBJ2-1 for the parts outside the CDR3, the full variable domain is DGGITQSPKYLFRKEGQNVTLSCEQNLNHDAMYWYRQDPGQGLRLIYYSQIVNDFQKGDIAEGYSVSREKKESFPLTVTSAQKNPTAFYLCATAEVGSYNEQFFGPGTRLTVL.

CDR3 region: CASSAQGGWATGELFF. CDR3 DNA: TGTGCCAGCAGTGCCCAGGGAGGTTGGGCCACCGGGGAGCTGTTTTTT. The chain links TRBV6-1 to TRBJ2-2; tentative D call: TRBD2 (6 bases). The CDR3 consists of 16 residues. The germline gives CDR1 MNHNS, CDR2 SASEGT. Trimming left V 4 bases short and J 4 bases short, with 16 bases between.

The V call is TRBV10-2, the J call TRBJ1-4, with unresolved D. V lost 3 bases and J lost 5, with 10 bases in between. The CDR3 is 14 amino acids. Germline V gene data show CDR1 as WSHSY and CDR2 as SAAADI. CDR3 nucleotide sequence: TGCGCCAGCAGTGAACGGCGGCTGAATGAAAAACTGTTTTTT. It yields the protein CASSERRLNEKLFF.

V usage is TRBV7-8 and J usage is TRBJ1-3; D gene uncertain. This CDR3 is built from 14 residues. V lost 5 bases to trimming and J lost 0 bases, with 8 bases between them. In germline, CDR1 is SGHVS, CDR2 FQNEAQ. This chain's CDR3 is CASSAEVSGNTIYF. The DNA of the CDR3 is TGTGCCAGCAGCGCGGAAGTCTCTGGAAACACCATATATTTT.

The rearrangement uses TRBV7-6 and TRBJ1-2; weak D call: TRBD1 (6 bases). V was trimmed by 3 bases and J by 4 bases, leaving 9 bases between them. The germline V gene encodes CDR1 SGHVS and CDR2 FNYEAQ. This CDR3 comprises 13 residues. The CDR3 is CASSFGTIYGYTF. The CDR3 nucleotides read TGTGCCAGCAGCTTTGGGACAATCTATGGCTACACCTTC.

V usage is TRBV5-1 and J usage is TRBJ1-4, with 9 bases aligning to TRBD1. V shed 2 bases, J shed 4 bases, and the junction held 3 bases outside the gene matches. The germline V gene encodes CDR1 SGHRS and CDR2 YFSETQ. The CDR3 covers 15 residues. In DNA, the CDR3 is TGCGCCAGCAGCTTCGGACAGGGGATTAATGAAAAACTGTTTTTT. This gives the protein CASSFGQGINEKLFF.

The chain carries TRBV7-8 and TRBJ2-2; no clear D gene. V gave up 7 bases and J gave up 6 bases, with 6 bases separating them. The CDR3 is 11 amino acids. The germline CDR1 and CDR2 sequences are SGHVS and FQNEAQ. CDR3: CASMLSGELFF. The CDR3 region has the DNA TGTGCCAGCATGCTATCCGGGGAGCTGTTTTTT.

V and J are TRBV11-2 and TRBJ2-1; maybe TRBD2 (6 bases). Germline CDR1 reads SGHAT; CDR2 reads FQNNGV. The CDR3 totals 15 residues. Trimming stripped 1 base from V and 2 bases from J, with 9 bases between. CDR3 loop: CASSLAVAAYNEQFF. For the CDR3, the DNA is TGTGCCAGCAGCTTAGCTGTAGCGGCCTACAATGAGCAGTTCTTC.

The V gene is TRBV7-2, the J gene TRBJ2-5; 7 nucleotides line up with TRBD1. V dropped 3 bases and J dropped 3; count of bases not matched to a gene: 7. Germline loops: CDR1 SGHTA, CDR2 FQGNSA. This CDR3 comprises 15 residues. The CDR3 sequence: CASSFSRTGKETQYF. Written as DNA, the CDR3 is TGTGCCAGCAGCTTCTCCCGGACAGGCAAAGAGACCCAGTACTTC.